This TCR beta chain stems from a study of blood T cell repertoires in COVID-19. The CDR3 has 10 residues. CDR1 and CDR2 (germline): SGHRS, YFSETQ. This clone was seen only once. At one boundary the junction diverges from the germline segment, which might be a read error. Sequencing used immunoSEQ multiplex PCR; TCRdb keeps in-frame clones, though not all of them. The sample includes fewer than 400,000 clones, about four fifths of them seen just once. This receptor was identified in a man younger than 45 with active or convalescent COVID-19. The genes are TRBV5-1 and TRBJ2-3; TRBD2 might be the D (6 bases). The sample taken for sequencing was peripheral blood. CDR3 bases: TGCGCCAGCAGCCCGGGGGAGAACCGTTTT. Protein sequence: CASSPGENRF.